The present entry profiles one T cell receptor (beta chain) with its context. Germline and junction disagree at one end, which may indicate a read error. CDR3 length equals 11 residues. Germline CDR1 GTSNPN, CDR2 SVGIG (reference sequence). Original processing notes: Cell counts per sample came from amplifying reference gene primers. Sequenced by immunoSEQ multiplex PCR; TCRdb stores in-frame clones only, minus some. V and J calls and clone size are copied from that table; D and trimming were computed from the DNA. The data contain about 270,000 clones, about 85% of them singletons. These data originate in a study of blood T cell repertoires in COVID-19. For the study at large: The study drew acute and convalescent COVID-19 samples from the United States, Italy and Spain. Nucleic acid was either cDNA or gDNA, and it came from T cells, B-cell-depleted T cells, or PBMCs.

Participants' reported clinical history set cohort assignment. The genes are TRBV30 and TRBJ1-5; D ambiguous. The sequence derives from a woman aged 50 to 60 who had recovered from COVID-19. The material sequenced was PBMCs or T cells enriched from blood (not recorded which). This chain's CDR3 is CGRYSNQPQHF. The CDR3 nucleotides read TGCGGGAGATATAGCAATCAGCCCCAGCATTTT.